This T cell receptor beta chain was found in a study of blood T cell repertoires in COVID-19 (TCRdb year 2020). Describing the broader study: Samples from collaborators originated in the United States, Italy and Spain and spanned both the acute and convalescent phases of COVID-19. The prospective study material was composed of cDNA or gDNA derived from T cells, B-cell-depleted T cells, or PBMCs. The dataset comprised deeply sampled blood TCRbeta repertoires from subjects exposed to, actively infected with, or recovered from COVID-19. The repertoires were made available in a free public database intended to serve as a resource for research on the immune response to SARS-CoV-2. The samples were drawn from the first 160 participants of the ongoing ImmuneRACE study and from roughly 1,300 subjects provided by 6 global collaborators. A de-identified subject ID, COVID-19 status, age in years and sex were almost always included in the sample metadata. Where available, HLA class I and class II types were obtained from metadata supplied by the sample provider rather than from assay-based typing.

The collaborating institutions used their own protocols to collect whole blood in K2EDTA tubes. For TCRbeta analysis, collaborators shipped samples as frozen whole blood, isolated PBMCs, or DNA extracted from either of those sample types. TCRbeta CDR3 regions were amplified from genomic DNA by means of the immunoSEQ Assay, a bias-controlled multiplex PCR. The published analysis was carried out like this. The number of nucleated cells in each sample was estimated by amplification of reference gene primers within the assay. To quantify the absolute abundance of each unique TCRbeta CDR3 rearrangement, sequence reads were collapsed and filtered. For each sample, productive Simpson clonality was calculated as the square root of Simpson's diversity index over productive rearrangements. TCRdb holds this immuneACCESS table with in-frame rearrangements only. Some clones are missing; in checked studies, unresolved V genes explain under half, and the rest has no known cause. V and J calls and clone size come straight from that table; D and trimming were deduced from the DNA. This sample has around 140,000 clones in its table, and 70% to 90% of those were observed once. The ten largest clones add up to less than 2% of the sample.

Results and caveats for the whole study, not just this receptor: How much clinical and demographic metadata was included differed by source and by participant, and the metadata was provided uncurated.

To note about this clone: Its antigen has not been determined. Base qualities are not at hand, and no much larger clone is one base apart.

The sequencing input was peripheral blood. The clonotype comes from a man between 65 and 85 years old with acute or convalescent COVID-19.

Read as DNA, the sequence is TGTGCCAGCAGCTTGCCCCCCGTGGATACGCAGTATTTT. This translates into CASSLPPVDTQYF. The chain was built from TRBV5-4 and TRBJ2-3, with an unclear D gene assignment. The V end loses 1 base and the J end loses 6 bases, and a stretch of 9 bases separates them. CDR1 and CDR2, per the germline V gene (reference sequence), are SGHNT and YYREEE. The CDR3 spans 13 residues, from the cysteine through the phenylalanine. Just CDR3 DNA is preserved here, 39 bases in frame from base 1.